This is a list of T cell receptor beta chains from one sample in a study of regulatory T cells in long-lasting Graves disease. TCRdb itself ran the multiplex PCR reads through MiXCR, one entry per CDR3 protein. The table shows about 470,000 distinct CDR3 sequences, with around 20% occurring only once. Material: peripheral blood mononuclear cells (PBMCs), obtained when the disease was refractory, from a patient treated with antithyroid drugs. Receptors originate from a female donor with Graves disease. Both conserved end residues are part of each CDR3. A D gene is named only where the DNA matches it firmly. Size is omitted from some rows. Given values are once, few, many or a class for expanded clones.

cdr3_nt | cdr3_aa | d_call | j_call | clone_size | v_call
TGTGCCAGCAGCCCGGGACCGATGGACGAGCAGTACTTC | CASSPGPMDEQYF | - | TRBJ2-7 | few | TRBV7-3
TGCGCCAGCAGCTATCCACATTCCGGGACTCCCTACAATGAGCAGTTCTTC | CASSYPHSGTPYNEQFF | - | TRBJ2-1 | - | TRBV6-2/TRBV6-3
TGTGCCTGGACTAGCGGGAGTTCCTACAATGAGCAGTTCTTC | CAWTSGSSYNEQFF | TRBD2 | TRBJ2-1 | once | TRBV30
TGTGCCAGCAGTCGGGACTTGCGCGGCTACACCTTC | CASSRDLRGYTF | - | TRBJ1-2 | few | TRBV12-3/TRBV12-4
TGTGCCAGCATGGTCGGTAACACTGAAGCTTTCTTT | CASMVGNTEAFF | - | TRBJ1-1 | many | TRBV2
TGTGCCAGCAGCCAAGGACAGGGGGAAGAGCAGTACTTC | CASSQGQGEEQYF | TRBD1 | TRBJ2-7 | many | TRBV13
TGTGCCAGCACCTGGGAGGGTTTGAACTATGGCTACACCTTC | CASTWEGLNYGYTF | - | TRBJ1-2 | many | TRBV28
TGTGCCAGTTACAGGGCGGGCACCGGGGAGCTGTTTTTT | CASYRAGTGELFF | - | TRBJ2-2 | - | TRBV12-3/TRBV12-4
TGTGCCAGCAGTGAAGCAGGAGGGAGCTATGGCTACACCTTC | CASSEAGGSYGYTF | - | TRBJ1-2 | few | TRBV25-1
TGTGCCAGCAGCGTAGCCGGGACAGCATCCTACGAGCAGTACTTC | CASSVAGTASYEQYF | TRBD1 | TRBJ2-7 | few | TRBV9
TGCAGTGCTAGTAAGTCCTGGACAGAGAATCAGCCCCAGCATTTT | CSASKSWTENQPQHF | - | TRBJ1-5 | many | TRBV20-1
TGTGCCAGCCAGCGGGAGGGCCCCCACGAGCAGTACTTC | CASQREGPHEQYF | TRBD2 | TRBJ2-7 | few | TRBV12-3/TRBV12-4
TGTGCCAGCAGCCAAGTCCGGACCGGACAGTCATACGAGCAGTACTTC | CASSQVRTGQSYEQYF | - | TRBJ2-7 | - | TRBV3-1
TGTGCCAGCAGCTTTTATCTGCGGGGCTCGAACACCGGGGAGCTGTTTTTT | CASSFYLRGSNTGELFF | - | TRBJ2-2 | - | TRBV7-6
TGTGCCACCAGTGATAGATGGACGGTCAACACCGGGGAGCTGTTTTTT | CATSDRWTVNTGELFF | - | TRBJ2-2 | many | TRBV24-1
TGTGCCTCCGACGACTCCTACGAGCAGTACTTC | CASDDSYEQYF | - | TRBJ2-7 | many | TRBV28
TGTGCCAGCAGTGAGGGACCAAACTATGGCTACACCTTC | CASSEGPNYGYTF | - | TRBJ1-2 | many | TRBV6-1
TGTGCCAGCAGCCCAACGGGGAGCTCCTACGAGCAGTACTTC | CASSPTGSSYEQYF | - | TRBJ2-7 | many | TRBV7-2
TGTGCCAGCAGCGACAGGTTGACCTACGAGCAGTACTTC | CASSDRLTYEQYF | - | TRBJ2-7 | few | TRBV5-6
TGTGCCAGCAGTTTAGGGGGAACTGAAGCTTCCTTT | CASSLGGTEASF | - | TRBJ1-1 | - | TRBV28
TGTGCCAGCAGCTTCAGCCAATCGCGGGATCGGGAGACCCAGTACTTC | CASSFSQSRDRETQYF | - | TRBJ2-5 | many | TRBV7-9
TGTGCCAGCAGCTTTGATTCCCAAGAGACCCAGTACTTC | CASSFDSQETQYF | - | TRBJ2-5 | many | TRBV11-3
TGTGCCAGCAGTTGGACAGTCAGGTACGAGCAGTACTTC | CASSWTVRYEQYF | - | TRBJ2-7 | - | TRBV12-3/TRBV12-4
TGTGCCAGCAGCCCGGGTCTACGTCGAGAGACCCAGTACTTC | CASSPGLRRETQYF | - | TRBJ2-5 | few | TRBV14
TGTGCCAGCAGCTTTATGGGAGGGCTCACCGGGGAGCTGTTTTTT | CASSFMGGLTGELFF | TRBD2 | TRBJ2-2 | many | TRBV7-3
TGTGCCAGCAGTTTATTGGTTGGGCAGGGACTCTCCTACGAGCAGTACTTC | CASSLLVGQGLSYEQYF | - | TRBJ2-7 | many | TRBV28
TGTGCCAGCAGCTTAGAAGGGCCGCCGTCCAACAAACTGTTTTTT | CASSLEGPPSNKLFF | - | TRBJ1-4 | many | TRBV11-2
TGCAGTGCTTGGGACAGGGAGAACACTGAAGCTTTCTTT | CSAWDRENTEAFF | TRBD1 | TRBJ1-1 | - | TRBV20-1
TGTGCCAGCAGCTTGAGTAGCGGGCTGACCTACAATGAGCAGTTCTTC | CASSLSSGLTYNEQFF | TRBD2 | TRBJ2-1 | - | TRBV7-2
TGTGCCACCCAAGGGACCAACACTGAAGCTTTCTTT | CATQGTNTEAFF | - | TRBJ1-1 | - | TRBV24-1
TGTGCCAACTGTCCCAACATTCCAGAACACCTCCGGACCCAGTACTTC | CANCPNIPEHLRTQYF | - | TRBJ2-5 | - | TRBV3-2
TGTGCCAGTAGTATGGGGCCTGCAGGGGGCTTGCAGCCCCAGCATTTT | CASSMGPAGGLQPQHF | TRBD1 | TRBJ1-5 | - | TRBV19
TGTGCCACCAGCAGAGGATTCCAAACTGGCTCCTATAATTCACCCCTCCACTTT | CATSRGFQTGSYNSPLHF | - | TRBJ1-6 | - | TRBV15
TGTGCCACCCATAACCCGGGGGGGAGCAATCAGCCCCAGCATTTT | CATHNPGGSNQPQHF | - | TRBJ1-5 | many | TRBV28
TGTGCCAGCAGTGAGTGGCAGGGATCTCAGCCCCAGCATTTT | CASSEWQGSQPQHF | - | TRBJ1-5 | many | TRBV6-1
TGTGCCAGCCGTTGGAGGGCCGGGGGAGTTAATGAAAAACTGTTTTTT | CASRWRAGGVNEKLFF | - | TRBJ1-4 | - | TRBV27
TGTGCCGGCAGTTTGACTAGCGGGTCCGGCGAGCGGTACTTC | CAGSLTSGSGERYF | TRBD2 | TRBJ2-7 | - | TRBV6-5
TGTGCCAGCAGCTTAGCCTCAGGGGCCATCGAAGCTTTCTTT | CASSLASGAIEAFF | - | TRBJ1-1 | many | TRBV7-8
TGTGCCACCAGCAGGGGACTAGCGGGGCTCACCGGGGAGCTGTTTTTT | CATSRGLAGLTGELFF | TRBD2 | TRBJ2-2 | few | TRBV15
TGCGCCAGCGGTGGGTCGGTAGCGGGGACGAACACCGGGGAGCTGTTTTTT | CASGGSVAGTNTGELFF | TRBD2 | TRBJ2-2 | - | TRBV5-1
TGTGCCAGCAGCTATCGGGGAGGGGGCTCCGAGCAGTACTTC | CASSYRGGGSEQYF | - | TRBJ2-7 | once | TRBV11-3
TGTGCCAGCAGTCCCGACTGGAGCTCCTACAATGAGCAGTTCTTC | CASSPDWSSYNEQFF | - | TRBJ2-1 | - | TRBV27
TGCAGTGTATTAGGGCGGGAGCAGTTCGATACGCAGTATTTT | CSVLGREQFDTQYF | TRBD2 | TRBJ2-3 | - | TRBV20-1
TGTGCCAGCAGTTTCTTGGAAAACCCGTTGGGCTACACCTTC | CASSFLENPLGYTF | - | TRBJ1-2 | few | TRBV28
TGTGCCAGCAGCTTCTCGGCCGGGGCTTCCTACGAGCAGTACTTC | CASSFSAGASYEQYF | - | TRBJ2-7 | - | TRBV12-3/TRBV12-4
TGTGCCAGCGCCGGTAGGCTAAGCGAGCAGTACTTC | CASAGRLSEQYF | - | TRBJ2-7 | - | TRBV27
TGTGCTAGCAGTCCGACTAGCGGGAGCAAAGAGACCCAGTACTTC | CASSPTSGSKETQYF | TRBD2 | TRBJ2-5 | many | TRBV7-7
TGCAGTGCTAGGCTGGTGCCTGAGCAGTTCTTC | CSARLVPEQFF | - | TRBJ2-1 | few | TRBV20-1
TGTGCCAGCCGAAGGGACACCACCGGGGAGCTGTTTTTT | CASRRDTTGELFF | - | TRBJ2-2 | once | TRBV6-1
TGTGCCTGGAGTGTACTCCCGGGGGATTATTCACCCCTCCACTTT | CAWSVLPGDYSPLHF | - | TRBJ1-6 | - | TRBV30
TGCGCCAGCAGCCATCGCGGGACAGGGGTATTCTACGAGCAGTACTTC | CASSHRGTGVFYEQYF | TRBD1 | TRBJ2-7 | - | TRBV4-1
TGTGCCACCATTGCCCAGGGGGCATTCACTGGAAACACCATATATTTT | CATIAQGAFTGNTIYF | TRBD1 | TRBJ1-3 | few | TRBV10-3
TGTGCCAGCAGTTACTCGACGGGTTATAGCAATCAGCCCCAGCATTTT | CASSYSTGYSNQPQHF | - | TRBJ1-5 | - | TRBV6-5
TGCGCCAGCTCGCCGGGACTTTTCTACGAGCAGTACTTC | CASSPGLFYEQYF | - | TRBJ2-7 | - | TRBV4-3
TGTGCCAGCAGTGACCGGGGGCCCCCCCAAGATACGCAGTATTTT | CASSDRGPPQDTQYF | - | TRBJ2-3 | - | TRBV2
TGTGCCAGCAGCCAAGGTGGGCCGGGGAACACTGAAGCTTTCTTT | CASSQGGPGNTEAFF | - | TRBJ1-1 | many | TRBV3-1
TGTGCCAGCTCGGGGCGGGGGGCGTCAAATGAAAAACTGTTTTTT | CASSGRGASNEKLFF | - | TRBJ1-4 | many | TRBV2
TGTGCCAGCAGCTTGTTCGGCAGGGGGTATGATGAAGCTTTCTTT | CASSLFGRGYDEAFF | TRBD1 | TRBJ1-1 | - | TRBV5-4